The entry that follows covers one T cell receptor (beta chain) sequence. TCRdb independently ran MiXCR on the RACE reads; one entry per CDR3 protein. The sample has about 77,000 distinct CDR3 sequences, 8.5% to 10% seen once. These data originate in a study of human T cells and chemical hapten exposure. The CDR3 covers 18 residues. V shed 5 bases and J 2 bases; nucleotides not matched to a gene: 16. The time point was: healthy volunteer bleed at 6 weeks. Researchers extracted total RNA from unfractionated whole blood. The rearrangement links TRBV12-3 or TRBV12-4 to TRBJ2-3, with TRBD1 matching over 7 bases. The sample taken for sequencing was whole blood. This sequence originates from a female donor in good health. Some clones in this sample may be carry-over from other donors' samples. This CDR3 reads CASSHALGATGITDTQYF. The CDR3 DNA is TGTGCCAGCAGTCATGCACTGGGCGCGACAGGGATCACAGATACGCAGTATTTT.